This TCR beta chain appears in the sequencing data of a study of T cell responses to AZD1222 COVID-19 vaccine (dated by TCRdb to about 2021). Study-wide context: AZD1222 recipients given second doses at about 4 weeks or at about 12 weeks were pooled, since spike-specific TCR depth and breadth were not found to differ between the two schedules. Enrollment into the trials was organized by age into subgroups of 18-55, 56-69 and 70-plus years, and those subgroups contained approximately 150, 30 and 60 TCR-sequenced participants, respectively. TCR sequencing was performed for about 250 trial participants, of whom about 200 were given two doses of AZD1222 and approximately 26 were given two doses of MenACWY control vaccine.

Here is what the overall study found, with its caveats: Reportedly, almost half of the unique spike-specific TCRs recognized epitopes lying outside the regions that are mutated in the B.1.351 and B.1.1.7 variants. In the small 56-69-year group, the increase in depth fell short of significance, most likely because of low power. Spike-specific TCR breadth and depth rose significantly after two AZD1222 doses compared with day 0 and with MenACWY recipients. Participants were mostly white British, with more females than males. The authors suggested clonal diversity may have been underestimated. Because no day 14 peak-response samples were available, repertoires were characterized only after the peak T cell response. Conclusions about previously exposed vaccinees are limited because only 5 or 6 AZD1222 recipients were SARS-CoV-2 seropositive at baseline. Vaccine-associated CD4 TCRs spanned the whole spike protein, with dominant responses in regions 160-218 and 743-854.

The CDR3 regions of human TCRbeta chains were analyzed by immunosequencing. Turning to the authors' computational methods: TCRs in the repertoires were compared against a reference library of SARS-CoV-2-specific TCRs that had been generated with the MIRA antigen-specificity platform. Breadth was defined as the fraction of unique TCRs that were SARS-CoV-2-associated. Depth was defined as the fraction of total T cells that were SARS-CoV-2-associated. Using the MIRA data, every spike-specific TCR was mapped to the spike region that the TCR reacted to and assigned to either a CD4 or a CD8 class. Log10-transformed breadth and depth values were compared by one-way ANOVA with Sidak's multiple comparisons tests. This is the immuneACCESS table as TCRdb keeps it, with only in-frame sequences that have V and J called. A part of the clones is gone; compared with another copy, unresolved V genes explain less than half, and the rest is unexplained. That table supplies the V and J calls and clone size; D and trimming were determined from the DNA. Here the sample has approximately 100,000 clones; 90% occur a single time. Jointly, the top ten make up roughly 1.4% of the sample.

Comments on this clone: Its antigen is currently not known. Per-nucleotide qualities are absent, and no much larger clonotype sits a single base away.

From the germline V gene, CDR1 is SGHVS and CDR2 is FNYEAQ. After removal of 2 bases from V and 5 bases from J, the junction retains 11 bases not matched to a gene. Spanning cysteine to phenylalanine, the CDR3 consists of 17 amino acids. Just CDR3 DNA is preserved here, 51 bases in frame from base 1. The time point label corresponds to: baseline before first vaccination. Vaccinee samples were obtained from the UK trials COV001 and COV002, which included a single-blind randomized controlled phase 2/3 trial of AZD1222 (ChAdOx1 nCoV-19) in healthy adults. Trial participant PBMC samples were collected at day 0 and day 28 after the second dose for TCRbeta chain sequencing.

The specimen was peripheral blood, collected on day 0 of AZD1222 vaccination. This receptor was taken from an adult in good health. The chain is made from TRBV7-6 and TRBJ2-5; a stretch of 10 junction bases matches TRBD1. The DNA sequence is given as TGTGCCAGCAGCTTAACTTCGGGGACAGGGGCGCGGGAGACCCAGTACTTC. Its coded protein is CASSLTSGTGARETQYF.